The sample holds many counts of the clone carrying this T cell receptor (beta chain). What it recognizes is unknown. TCRdb re-called the 5' RACE reads with MiXCR, one entry per CDR3 protein. In the table there are fewer than 350,000 distinct CDR3 sequences, around 3.9% of which are singletons. The data are from a study of T cells after yellow fever vaccination. Across the study: The fractions with low cell numbers were processed using SMART-Seq v4 Ultra Low Input. Study-level findings and limits: Some clonotypes were seen in both the CD4 and the CD8 compartments. These made up a small share and likely arose from convergent recombination. The study re-detected most primary-vaccination clones after the booster (roughly 95% CD4, 88% CD8). Weaker overall was a secondary response that nonetheless peaked faster, on day 5 versus 15.

The clonotype originates from a man younger than 35 who received the YFV17D yellow fever vaccine. Source: PBMCs, taken on the day of the yellow fever booster vaccination.

The CDR3 sequence: CASSQEQGGYEQYV. The CDR3 region has the DNA TGCGCCAGCAGCCAGGAGCAGGGAGGCTACGAGCAGTACGTC. The chain carries TRBV4-1 and TRBJ2-7; possible D gene TRBD2, 6 bases. The CDR3 contains 14 residues. V was shortened by 3 bases and J by 3 bases, with 12 bases between the two germline ends. CDR1 and CDR2 from the germline V gene are MGHRA and YSYEKL.